A selection of T cell receptor beta chains follows, all from one sample in a study of metastatic and nonmetastatic thyroid tumors. TCRdb reprocessed the PCR reads using MiXCR. The table includes 75,000 to 95,000 clones, approximately 12% detected once. Sequencing input: blood. All receptors come from a female donor with papillary thyroid cancer or a benign thyroid nodule (not recorded which). Some clones in this sample may be carry-over from other donors' samples. Each CDR3 is given with its conserved first and last residue. Fields, in order: J gene, D gene, V gene, clone size, CDR3 length, CDR3 protein, CDR3 DNA. A D gene is named only where the DNA matches it firmly. Size is omitted from some rows. Given values are once, few, many or a class for expanded clones.

TRBJ1-1 TRBD1 TRBV19 many 14 CASSIEQGGTEAFF TGTGCCAGTAGTATTGAACAGGGGGGCACTGAAGCTTTCTTT
TRBJ2-1 . TRBV14 . 18 CASSQVIGRDFRYNEQFF TGTGCCAGCAGCCAAGTTATTGGCCGGGACTTTAGGTACAATGAGCAGTTCTTC
TRBJ1-6 . TRBV20-1 many 13 CSAWGSYNSPLHF TGCAGTGCTTGGGGGTCCTATAATTCACCCCTCCACTTT
TRBJ2-5 . TRBV5-1 many 13 CASSFQGGETQYF TGCGCCAGCAGCTTCCAGGGGGGAGAGACCCAGTACTTC
TRBJ1-1 . TRBV2 many 12 CASTPRVSEAFF TGTGCCAGCACCCCGCGGGTGTCCGAAGCTTTCTTT
TRBJ1-2 . TRBV28 many 14 CASSQTDLLYGYTF TGTGCCAGCAGCCAGACCGACCTCCTCTATGGCTACACCTTC
TRBJ2-1 . TRBV7-9 many 16 CASSDYSNSRGNEQFF TGTGCCAGCAGCGACTACAGCAATTCCCGAGGGAATGAGCAGTTCTTC
TRBJ1-5 . TRBV11-2 . 16 CASRLVAGKGHQPQHF TGTGCCAGCAGATTAGTGGCCGGGAAAGGCCATCAGCCCCAGCATTTT
TRBJ2-3 TRBD2 TRBV7-9 . 13 CASSSPTSLSQYF TGTGCCAGCAGTTCACCGACTAGCCTTTCGCAGTATTTT
TRBJ2-3 TRBD2 TRBV11-1 . 15 CASSSRELDTDTQYF TGTGCCAGCAGCTCGCGGGAGCTTGACACAGATACGCAGTATTTT
TRBJ1-1 . TRBV5-6 many 15 CASSLSPGAGTEAFF TGTGCCAGCAGCCTTAGTCCGGGGGCCGGGACTGAAGCTTTCTTT
TRBJ1-6 TRBD1 TRBV6-2/TRBV6-3 . 16 CASSYSVQGARSPLHF TGTGCCAGCAGTTACTCGGTTCAGGGGGCGCGGTCACCCCTCCACTTT
TRBJ2-3 TRBD2 TRBV11-1 many 17 CASSPRDYRSSTDTQYF TGTGCCAGCAGCCCCAGGGACTACCGATCTAGCACAGATACGCAGTATTTT
TRBJ2-1 TRBD2 TRBV28 many 17 CASSLRTSGTIYNEQFF TGTGCCAGCAGTTTAAGGACTAGCGGGACCATTTACAATGAGCAGTTCTTC
TRBJ2-2 TRBD1 TRBV12-3/TRBV12-4 many 16 CASSSGQPANTGELFF TGTGCCAGCAGTTCGGGACAGCCCGCGAACACCGGGGAGCTGTTTTTT
TRBJ2-7 . TRBV27 . 11 CASSSRYEQYF TGTGCCAGCAGTTCCCGCTACGAGCAGTACTTC
TRBJ1-5 . TRBV7-8 many 13 CASSWGRDQPQHF TGTGCCAGCAGCTGGGGCAGGGATCAGCCCCAGCATTTT
TRBJ2-3 . TRBV5-1 many 16 CASSLGGASGTDTQYF TGCGCCAGCAGCTTGGGGGGCGCTTCCGGCACAGATACGCAGTATTTT
TRBJ1-1 TRBD1 TRBV20-1 many 13 CSARAGGVTEAFF TGCAGTGCTAGAGCAGGGGGGGTCACTGAAGCTTTCTTT
TRBJ1-2 . TRBV19 many 14 CASGGLTLNYGYTF TGTGCCAGTGGGGGACTGACTCTTAACTATGGCTACACCTTC
TRBJ2-7 TRBD2 TRBV6-2/TRBV6-3 many 15 CASSPLAAFSYEQYF TGTGCCAGCAGCCCACTAGCGGCCTTCTCCTACGAGCAGTACTTC
TRBJ2-2 TRBD2 TRBV11-2 few 16 CASSFSCGRGTGELFF TGTGCCAGCAGCTTCTCTTGCGGGCGGGGGACTGGGGAGCTGTTTTTT